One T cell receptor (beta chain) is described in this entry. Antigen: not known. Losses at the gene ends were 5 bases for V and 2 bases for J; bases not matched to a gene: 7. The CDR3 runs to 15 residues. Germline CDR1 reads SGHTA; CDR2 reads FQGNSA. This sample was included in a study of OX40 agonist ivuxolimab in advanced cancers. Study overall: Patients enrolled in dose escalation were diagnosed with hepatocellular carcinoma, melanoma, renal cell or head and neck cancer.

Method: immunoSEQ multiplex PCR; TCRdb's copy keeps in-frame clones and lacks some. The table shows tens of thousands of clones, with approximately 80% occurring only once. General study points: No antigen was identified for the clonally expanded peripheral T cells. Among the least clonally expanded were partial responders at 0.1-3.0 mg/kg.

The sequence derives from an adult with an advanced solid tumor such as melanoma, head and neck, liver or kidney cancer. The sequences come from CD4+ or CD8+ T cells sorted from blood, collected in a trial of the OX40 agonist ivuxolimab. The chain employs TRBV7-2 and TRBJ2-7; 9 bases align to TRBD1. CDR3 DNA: TGTGCCAGCAGCCATCCGGACAGGGGCGCCTACGAGCAGTACTTC. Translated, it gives CASSHPDRGAYEQYF.